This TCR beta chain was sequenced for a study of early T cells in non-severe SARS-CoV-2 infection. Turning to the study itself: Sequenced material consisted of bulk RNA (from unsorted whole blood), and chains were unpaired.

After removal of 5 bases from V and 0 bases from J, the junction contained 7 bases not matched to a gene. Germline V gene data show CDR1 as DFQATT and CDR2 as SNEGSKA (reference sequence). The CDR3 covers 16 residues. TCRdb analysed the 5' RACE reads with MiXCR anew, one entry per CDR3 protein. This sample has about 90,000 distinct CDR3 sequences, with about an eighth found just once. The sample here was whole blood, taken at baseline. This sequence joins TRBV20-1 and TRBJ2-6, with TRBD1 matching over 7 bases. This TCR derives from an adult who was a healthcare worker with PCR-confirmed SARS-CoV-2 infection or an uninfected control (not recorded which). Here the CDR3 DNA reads TGCAGTGCTGCCGGACAGGCTAGCTCTGGGGCCAACGTCCTGACTTTC. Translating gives CSAAGQASSGANVLTF.